The clone carrying this T cell receptor (beta chain) occurred once. Methods used by the authors: Estimated nucleated cell counts came from reference gene primer amplification. This table comes from immunoSEQ multiplex PCR, and its TCRdb copy is limited to in-frame clones, with some not included. The D gene and trimming were derived from the DNA, and the V and J assignments and clone size from that table. The sample lists a few hundred thousand clones; around 87% were seen once. The data derive from a study of blood T cell repertoires in COVID-19. Study background: The United States, Italy and Spain supplied acute and convalescent COVID-19 samples. PBMCs, B-cell-depleted T cells, or T cells were the source of the cDNA or gDNA that made up the material.

The CDR3 is made up of 13 amino acids. Per the germline V gene, CDR1 is SNHLY and CDR2 is FYNNEI. V shed 8 bases, J shed 2 bases, and the junction held 2 bases outside the gene matches. The clonotype was recovered from a woman in her forties or fifties with acute or convalescent COVID-19. The chain combines TRBV2 with TRBJ1-4; 7 bases are a match to TRBD1. Material for sequencing was peripheral blood. The CDR3 protein is CASQGVTNEKLFF. The CDR3 bases are TGTGCCAGCCAGGGGGTGACTAATGAAAAACTGTTTTTT.